The 18 T cell receptor beta chains listed next were all sequenced from one sample in a study of a mutant IDH1 vaccine in newly diagnosed glioma. The antigens these receptors bind are not known. Libraries were prepared by immunoSEQ multiplex PCR; TCRdb keeps only in-frame clonotypes and omits some of them. The profile shows 40,000 to 50,000 clones, roughly nine tenths of them singletons. Described time point: week 35, safety follow-up. It was 300 ug of mutant IDH1 20-mer peptide that made up each vaccine dose, given with topical imiquimod. This specimen consisted of PBMCs, obtained from a glioma patient whose treatment included an IDH1 peptide vaccine. The receptor set was obtained from a man between 35 and 55 years old with glioma.

This chain uses TRBV19 with TRBJ1-2, with TRBD1 identical over 9 bases. CDR3 length equals 15 residues. The J segment lost 5 bases and the V segment lost 5 bases, leaving 9 bases of the junction unmatched. Germline CDR1 LNHDA, CDR2 SQIVND (reference sequence). In DNA, the CDR3 is TGTGCCAGTAGTCCCACCGGGACAGGGAATTATGGCTACACCTTC. Translated: CASSPTGTGNYGYTF. The full variable domain, its missing parts supplied by reference TRBV19 and TRBJ1-2, is DGGITQSPKYLFRKEGQNVTLSCEQNLNHDAMYWYRQDPGQGLRLIYYSQIVNDFQKGDIAEGYSVSREKKESFPLTVTSAQKNPTAFYLCASSPTGTGNYGYTFGSGTRLTVV.

V is TRBV5-1 and J is TRBJ2-5; D not certain. Looked up from germline, CDR1 is SGHRS and CDR2 is YFSETQ. This CDR3 has 13 residues. V lost 4 bases and J 2 bases, leaving 9 bases between the germline ends. Here the CDR3 reads CASSIWMQETQYF. DNA for the CDR3: TGCGCCAGCAGCATATGGATGCAAGAGACCCAGTACTTC.

V usage is TRBV7-9 and J usage is TRBJ2-2; TRBD2 aligns across 11 bases. The CDR3 sequence is 16 residues long. The J segment lost 0 bases and the V segment lost 5 bases, leaving 2 bases of the junction unmatched. Looked up from germline, CDR1 is SEHNR and CDR2 is FQNEAQ (reference sequence). As DNA, the CDR3 is TGTGCCAGCAGCGCTAGCGGGGGGACGAACACCGGGGAGCTGTTTTTT. It encodes CASSASGGTNTGELFF. The entire variable domain, with the rest obtained from reference TRBV7-9 and TRBJ2-2, is as follows: DTGVSQNPRHKITKRGQNVTFRCDPISEHNRLYWYRQTLGQGPEFLTYFQNEAQLEKSRLLSDRFSAERPKGSFSTLEIQRTEQGDSAMYLCASSASGGTNTGELFFGEGSRLTVL.

This clone was counted only a few times. V gene TRBV9 combines with J gene TRBJ1-2; maybe TRBD1 (5 bases). The CDR3 sequence is 16 residues long. The germline V gene has CDR1 SGDLS and CDR2 YYNGEE. Trimming pared 0 bases from V and 1 base from J, leaving 13 bases between. CDR3 amino acids: CASSVGWDLSNYGYTF. CDR3 coding DNA: TGTGCCAGCAGCGTAGGCTGGGACCTTAGTAACTATGGCTACACCTTC.

V usage is TRBV28 and J usage is TRBJ2-1, with 7 bases lining up with TRBD1. Germline CDR1 and CDR2: MDHEN and SYDVKM. CDR3 length equals 14 residues. Trimming cost V 4 bases and J 4 bases; bases outside gene matches: 4. Here the CDR3 DNA reads TGTGCCAGCAGTTCGCACAGGGGTTACAATGAGCAGTTCTTC. This encodes CASSSHRGYNEQFF.

The gene calls are TRBV21-1 and TRBJ2-7; the D call TRBD2 from the table was never checked on the DNA. TRBV21-1 is reported as a pseudogene. This CDR3 contains 17 residues. The CDR3 DNA is TGTGCCAGCAGCAAACTGGAGGCGAGGTCCCGCTCCTACGAGCAGTACTTC. Translating it yields CASSKLEARSRSYEQYF.

The chain joins TRBV5-1 to TRBJ2-1; 11 bases fit TRBD2. With V trimmed by 3 bases and J by 8 bases, 10 bases remained unmatched. The CDR3 is 16 residues long. Germline V gene sequence: CDR1 SGHRS, CDR2 YFSETQ. The DNA of the CDR3 is TGCGCCAGCAGCTCGGGACTAGCGGACCCTAGGGATGAGCAGTTCTTC. Translation: CASSSGLADPRDEQFF.

This chain joins TRBV6-5 and TRBJ1-5; 8 bases are shared with TRBD1. V lost 6 bases and J lost 4; bases outside the gene matches: 8. CDR3 length equals 15 residues. CDR1 MNHEY and CDR2 SVGAGI come from the germline V gene. CDR3 coding DNA: TGTGCCAGCAGCCCTCATGGACAGGGTAATCAGCCCCAGCATTTT. This encodes CASSPHGQGNQPQHF.

The chain combines TRBV4-3 with TRBJ2-1; perhaps TRBD1 as D (6 bases). Germline V lookup: CDR1 LGHNA, CDR2 YSLEER. The ends were cut back, 6 bases at V and 4 bases at J, with 16 bases in the middle. The CDR3 extends over 15 amino acids. The CDR3 DNA follows: TGCGCCAGCAGTTTAACAGGGAAATCGTACAATGAGCAGTTCTTC. It yields the protein CASSLTGKSYNEQFF.

The rearrangement links TRBV19 to TRBJ1-1, with 7 bases matching TRBD1. The junction had 15 bases not matched to a gene; V was cut back by 8 bases and J by 6 bases. The CDR3 runs to 15 residues. Looked up from germline, CDR1 is LNHDA and CDR2 is SQIVND (reference sequence). For the CDR3, the DNA is TGTGCCAGTTGGGATCCGGGACAGAAATTCTCTGAAGCTTTCTTT. Translated: CASWDPGQKFSEAFF.

The count of this clone is one. The CDR3 coding sequence is TGTGCCAGCAGCTTAAGCGGACAGGGTTTCCACGAGCAGTACTTC. As protein: CASSLSGQGFHEQYF. V usage is TRBV13 and J usage is TRBJ2-7; TRBD1 matches 8 bases. Germline V lookup: CDR1 PRHDT, CDR2 FYEKMQ (reference sequence). V lost 2 bases to trimming and J lost 5 bases; unmatched junction nucleotides: 8. This CDR3 comprises 15 residues.

The chain joins TRBV7-9 to TRBJ2-1; TRBD2 matches at 12 bases. V gave up 4 bases and J gave up 6 bases; unmatched junction bases: 4. Germline CDR1 is SEHNR and CDR2 is FQNEAQ (reference sequence). The CDR3 consists of 15 residues. CDR3 DNA: TGTGCCAGCAGCTGGACTAGCGGGGCGGGCAATGAGCAGTTCTTC. Translated: CASSWTSGAGNEQFF.

V and J are TRBV25-1 and TRBJ2-3; D perhaps matches TRBD2 (5 bases). This CDR3 has 16 residues. V was pared by 4 bases and J by 8 bases, with 22 bases between. In germline, CDR1 is MGHDK, CDR2 SYGVNS. CDR3 nucleotide sequence: TGTGCCAGCAGTGGCCTAGACGAAAGACTACGGGGTACGCAGTATTTT. Translation: CASSGLDERLRGTQYF.

The chain joins TRBV6-1 to TRBJ1-2, with D maybe TRBD1 (5 bases). With 5 bases removed from V and 4 bases from J, the gap between germline ends came to 17 bases. The germline gives CDR1 MNHNS, CDR2 SASEGT. The CDR3 is made up of 15 amino acids. CDR3 sequence (DNA): TGTGCCAGCAGTCCCGGGGGTTCCCGATTCTATGGCTACACCTTC. Protein: CASSPGGSRFYGYTF.

V and J are TRBV25-1 and TRBJ2-7, with TRBD1 as a possible D gene (6 bases). The germline V gene has CDR1 MGHDK and CDR2 SYGVNS. V gave up 4 bases and J gave up 2 bases, with 15 bases separating them. This CDR3 is 15 amino acids long. Written as DNA, the CDR3 is TGTGCCAGCAGTGTCGCCGGGACATCTACCTACGAGCAGTACTTC. It translates to CASSVAGTSTYEQYF.

This chain uses TRBV7-2 with TRBJ2-1; 8 bases fit TRBD2. After removal of 1 base from V and 0 bases from J, the junction contained 8 bases not matched to a gene. The V gene's germline CDR1 is SGHTA and CDR2 FQGNSA. This CDR3 is built from 18 residues. CDR3 bases: TGTGCCAGCAGCTTAGTTGGGTCTAGCGGGTACTCCTACAATGAGCAGTTCTTC. Amino acid sequence: CASSLVGSSGYSYNEQFF.

V is TRBV5-4 and J is TRBJ2-5; perhaps TRBD1 as D (5 bases). Germline values: CDR1 SGHNT, CDR2 YYREEE (reference sequence). Trimming pared 3 bases from V and 1 base from J, leaving 16 bases between. This CDR3 is built from 16 residues. The CDR3 loop is CASSYPNRLSQETQYF. CDR3 DNA sequence: TGTGCCAGCAGCTATCCTAACAGGCTCTCCCAAGAGACCCAGTACTTC. The whole variable domain, filled in from reference TRBV5-4 and TRBJ2-5, reads ETGVTQSPTHLIKTRGQQVTLRCSSQSGHNTVSWYQQALGQGPQFIFQYYREEENGRGNFPPRFSGLQFPNYSSELNVNALELDDSALYLCASSYPNRLSQETQYFGPGTRLLVL.

The chain is built from TRBV19 and TRBJ2-3, with 7 nucleotides matching TRBD2. The CDR3 consists of 15 residues. Germline assignment: CDR1 LNHDA and CDR2 SQIVND (reference sequence). V shed 5 bases and J 5 bases; nucleotides not matched to a gene: 10. This chain's CDR3 is CASSLAGLEGDTQYF. CDR3 coding DNA: TGTGCCAGTAGTCTGGCTGGACTAGAGGGAGATACGCAGTATTTT.